These 32 T cell receptor beta chains were sequenced from one sample in a study of response to subunit inactivated influenza vaccine. TCRdb itself ran the RT-PCR reads through MiXCR, one entry per CDR3 protein. The data contain more than 700,000 distinct CDR3 sequences, about 20% of them singletons. Sequenced here: PBMCs from blood, sampled 4 to 6 days after vaccination. The receptors come from a man aged 45-60 years who received an inactivated influenza vaccine.

This chain uses TRBV2 with TRBJ2-7; no clear D gene. Trimming removed 2 bases at V and 2 bases at J, with 13 bases between. The CDR3 spans 15 residues. CDR1 is SNHLY and CDR2 is FYNNEI in the germline V gene. DNA of the CDR3: TGTGCCAGCAGTGAAAACGAAAGAGGTCCCTACGAGCAGTACTTC. The encoded protein is CASSENERGPYEQYF. Complete variable domain (other parts from reference TRBV2 and TRBJ2-7): EPEVTQTPSHQVTQMGQEVILRCVPISNHLYFYWYRQILGQKVEFLVSFYNNEISEKSEIFDDQFSVERPDGSNFTLKIRSTKLEDSAMYFCASSENERGPYEQYFGPGTRLTVT.

The chain combines TRBV18 with TRBJ2-6; 8 bases are shared with TRBD1. Germline loops: CDR1 KGHSH, CDR2 LQKENI. V trimming: 3 bases; J trimming: 2 bases; junction bases outside the gene matches: 3. This CDR3 has 16 amino acids. The CDR3 spells CASSPQGATGANVLTF. The DNA for the CDR3 is TGTGCCAGCTCACCGCAGGGGGCAACTGGGGCCAACGTCCTGACTTTC.

The chain uses TRBV7-2 and TRBJ2-6, with D unclear. Germline V gives CDR1 SGHTA, CDR2 FQGNSA. This CDR3 has 15 amino acids. V lost 5 bases to trimming and J lost 2 bases, with 10 bases between them. Here the CDR3 DNA reads TGTGCCAGCAGCCCGCGGTTAACTGGGGCCAACGTCCTGACTTTC. It specifies CASSPRLTGANVLTF.

J is TRBJ2-2 and V is TRBV12-3 or TRBV12-4, with 12 bases matching TRBD2. V was clipped by 6 bases and J by 6 bases; unmatched bases: 5. This CDR3 region has 15 residues. The DNA for the CDR3 is TGTGCCAGCAGCCCGGGACTAGCGGGTTCCGGGGAGCTGTTTTTT. It specifies CASSPGLAGSGELFF.

Remarks on this clonotype: The junction does not match germline at one end; this may be a read error. The chain is built from TRBV6-1 and TRBJ1-2; D is uncertain. The CDR3 is 15 residues long. CDR1 is MNHNS, CDR2 SASEGT, per germline. CDR3: CASTETGLRNYGYTF. The CDR3, as DNA: TGTGCCAGCACTGAAACCGGGCTCAGAAACTATGGCTACACCTTC.

Only a few counts were recorded for this clonotype. The gene calls are TRBV12-3 or TRBV12-4 and TRBJ2-5; D might be TRBD1 (6 bases). The CDR3 extends over 17 amino acids. Trimming took 1 base from V and 5 from J, leaving 20 bases between them. The CDR3 DNA follows: TGTGCCAGCAGTTTAGGGTCCACAGGGAGCGTTAGGGAGACCCAGTACTTC. This gives the protein CASSLGSTGSVRETQYF.

A few counts support this clonotype. CDR3 sequence reads: CASSFGVPPSYEQYF. CDR3 nucleotides: TGTGCCAGCAGCTTTGGAGTGCCTCCCTCCTACGAGCAGTACTTC. The chain employs TRBV5-6 and TRBJ2-7; D gene ambiguous. CDR1 SGHDT and CDR2 YYEEEE come from the germline V gene. This CDR3 contains 15 residues. Between the trimmed V and J ends, which lost 2 bases and 0 bases, there was a span of 12 bases.

The rearrangement links TRBV4-3 to TRBJ2-5; TRBD2 matches 10 bases. The CDR3 is made up of 17 amino acids. Germline trimming cut 0 bases from V and 4 bases from J; bases unmatched to any gene: 8. Germline CDR1 and CDR2: LGHNA and YSLEER. The CDR3 DNA sequence: TGCGCCAGCAGCCAAGATCTCCAGCGGGGGGGCCTAGAGACCCAGTACTTC. It specifies CASSQDLQRGGLETQYF.

This rearrangement joins TRBV10-3 to TRBJ2-2, with 13 bases fitting TRBD2. CDR3 length: 14 amino acids. Germline loops: CDR1 ENHRY, CDR2 SYGVKD. V lost 7 bases, J lost 8 bases, and 4 bases stayed unmatched. In nucleotides, the CDR3 is TGTGCCATCAAGGGACTAGCGGGATCGGGGGAGCTGTTTTTT. Its protein product is CAIKGLAGSGELFF.

This clonotype occurred a few times. CDR3 residues: CATSDPTSFEQYF. The CDR3 DNA follows: TGTGCCACCAGTGATCCGACATCTTTCGAGCAGTACTTC. The gene calls are TRBV24-1 and TRBJ2-7; D not resolved. V dropped 3 bases and J dropped 6 bases, with 11 bases sitting between them. CDR1 and CDR2 (germline): KGHDR, SFDVKD. The CDR3 loop spans 13 amino acids.

This clonotype was observed a few times. This chain joins TRBV29-1 and TRBJ1-1, with D hard to call. Trimming pared 2 bases from V and 5 bases from J, leaving 12 bases between. This CDR3 contains 13 residues. Germline CDR1 reads SQVTM; CDR2 reads ANQGSEA. CDR3 region: CSVESGVLTEAFF. The CDR3 nucleotides read TGCAGCGTTGAATCCGGGGTATTAACTGAAGCTTTCTTT.

The chain couples TRBV5-1 to TRBJ2-3; the D is unclear. With 4 bases removed from V and 9 bases from J, the gap between germline ends came to 15 bases. The CDR3 is 13 amino acids. The germline V gene encodes CDR1 SGHRS and CDR2 YFSETQ. CDR3 sequence (DNA): TGCGCCAGCAGCGCCTATAGCCTACGGACGCAGTATTTT. This sequence encodes CASSAYSLRTQYF.

This clonotype was found a few times. The gene calls are TRBV9 and TRBJ2-5, with D uncertain. Germline V gives CDR1 SGDLS, CDR2 YYNGEE. CDR3 length: 15 amino acids. The germline V and J ends were trimmed by 0 bases and 5 bases, with 14 bases remaining between them. The CDR3 nucleotides read TGTGCCAGCAGCGTAGACGCGCTGTTGGTGGAGACCCAGTACTTC. As protein: CASSVDALLVETQYF.

This clonotype turned up a few times. This chain joins TRBV28 and TRBJ2-7; D is perhaps TRBD1 (6 bases). The V gene lost 5 bases and the J gene lost 2 bases, with 19 bases spanning the gap. CDR1 MDHEN and CDR2 SYDVKM come from the germline V gene. The CDR3 covers 16 residues. The CDR3 loop reads CASSPIPQGTPYEQYF. In DNA, the CDR3 is TGTGCCAGCAGTCCGATCCCGCAGGGGACGCCCTACGAGCAGTACTTC.

The rearrangement links TRBV7-6 to TRBJ2-3, with TRBD2 identical over 7 bases. This CDR3 is built from 14 residues. Germline V gives CDR1 SGHVS, CDR2 FNYEAQ. The junction had 2 bases not matched to a gene; V was cut back by 3 bases and J by 2 bases. DNA for the CDR3: TGTGCCAGCAGCTTTCGGGGGGACACAGATACGCAGTATTTT. It specifies CASSFRGDTDTQYF.

V gene TRBV12-3 or TRBV12-4 combines with J gene TRBJ2-3; no clear D gene. V was clipped by 6 bases and J by 3 bases, with 16 bases between them. The CDR3 is 15 residues long. CDR3 DNA sequence: TGTGCCAGCAGCGACCTAGACCTATTAACAGATACGCAGTATTTT. Translation: CASSDLDLLTDTQYF.

This clonotype has a single count. The chain recombines TRBV29-1 with TRBJ2-5; weak D call: TRBD2 (6 bases). The V end was cut by 3 bases, the J end by 4 bases, with 15 bases between. CDR1 is SQVTM, CDR2 ANQGSEA, per germline. The CDR3 consists of 14 residues. As DNA, the CDR3 is TGCAGCGTTGACGATCGGGGGAGAGGAGAGACCCAGTACTTC. Its translation: CSVDDRGRGETQYF.

The chain combines TRBV3-1 with TRBJ2-7; 7 bases align to TRBD2. CDR1 is LGHDT and CDR2 is YNNKEL in the germline V gene (reference sequence). This CDR3 is built from 13 residues. Trimming cost V 4 bases and J 5 bases; bases outside gene matches: 5. In DNA form, the CDR3 reads TGTGCCAGCAGCCTGGGAGGGCCCGACGAGCAGTACTTC. It codes for CASSLGGPDEQYF.

The chain links TRBV4-1 to TRBJ2-1; TRBD1 agrees at 9 bases. V gave up 1 base and J gave up 6 bases; unmatched junction bases: 4. This CDR3 region has 15 residues. From germline, CDR1 is MGHRA and CDR2 YSYEKL. CDR3 sequence: CASSQVQGAANEQFF. The DNA of the CDR3 is TGCGCCAGCAGCCAAGTACAGGGGGCTGCCAATGAGCAGTTCTTC.

This clonotype was observed a handful of times. This sequence joins TRBV7-2 and TRBJ2-3, with D possibly matching TRBD2 (6 bases). Germline V CDR1 and CDR2: SGHTA, FQGNSA. The CDR3 is made up of 15 amino acids. V was pared by 5 bases and J by 4 bases, with 16 bases between. CDR3 sequence: CASSPMGGPPDTQYF. The CDR3, as DNA: TGTGCCAGCAGCCCTATGGGGGGACCCCCAGATACGCAGTATTTT.

The V and J genes are TRBV24-1 and TRBJ2-7; possibly TRBD2 for D (5 bases). V lost 4 bases and J lost 4, with 19 bases in between. The germline V gene encodes CDR1 KGHDR and CDR2 SFDVKD. The CDR3 extends over 16 amino acids. CDR3 sequence: CATSETTQAGIYEQYF. CDR3 bases: TGTGCCACCAGTGAAACCACACAAGCCGGGATTTACGAGCAGTACTTC.

This chain uses TRBV20-1 with TRBJ2-7; a possible D gene is TRBD2 (5 bases). The CDR3 contains 14 residues. Germline lookup yields CDR1 DFQATT and CDR2 SNEGSKA (reference sequence). V was clipped by 4 bases and J by 0 bases, with 13 bases between them. The CDR3 DNA follows: TGCAGTGCTAAAGTGGGAGTGGGCTCCTACGAGCAGTACTTC. Protein sequence: CSAKVGVGSYEQYF.

The chain couples TRBV21-1 to TRBJ2-7; TRBD1 is taken as the D call from the table, unchecked against the DNA. TRBV21-1 is termed a pseudogene. The CDR3 consists of 17 residues. The CDR3 spells CASSTLTLQGTIYEQYF. The CDR3 DNA reads as TGTGCCAGCAGCACACTCACCCTACAGGGTACGATCTACGAGCAGTACTTC.

This chain links TRBV6-1 with TRBJ2-7; 12 bases match TRBD1. The CDR3 covers 15 residues. V lost 8 bases and J lost 4; bases outside the gene matches: 9. Germline values: CDR1 MNHNS, CDR2 SASEGT. For the CDR3, the DNA is TGTGCCAGCGGAGAACCGGGACAGGGGGCGTACGAGCAGTACTTC. Its protein is CASGEPGQGAYEQYF.

The sample holds a few counts of this clonotype. J is TRBJ2-1 and V is TRBV28; D remains unclear. The germline V gene encodes CDR1 MDHEN and CDR2 SYDVKM. With 6 bases removed from V and 6 bases from J, the gap between germline ends came to 12 bases. The CDR3 extends over 13 amino acids. The CDR3 nucleotides read TGTGCCAGCAGCCCTGACTCAGGCAATGAGCAGTTCTTC. Translating it yields CASSPDSGNEQFF.

In the case of this clonotype: A read error may explain this, as a much larger clone is one base away. The V gene is TRBV4-2, the J gene TRBJ1-1; possible D gene TRBD1, 5 bases. CDR1 is LGHNA and CDR2 is YNFKEQ in the germline V gene. The CDR3 runs 14 residues. V was pared by 1 base and J by 3 bases, with 9 bases between. Here the CDR3 DNA reads TGTGCCAGCAGCCAAGTAGGGGTGGACACTGAAGCTTTCTTT. Translation: CASSQVGVDTEAFF.

This clonotype was detected many times. This chain uses TRBV7-9 with TRBJ2-3; perhaps TRBD1 as D (5 bases). This CDR3 is built from 15 residues. Per the germline V gene, CDR1 is SEHNR and CDR2 is FQNEAQ (reference sequence). V lost 5 bases to trimming and J lost 2 bases, with 14 bases between them. The CDR3 nucleotides are TGTGCCAGCAGCGTGAAGCAGGGCTCCACAGATACGCAGTATTTT. Encoded protein: CASSVKQGSTDTQYF.

The rearrangement uses TRBV27 and TRBJ2-2; 9 bases align to TRBD1. CDR3 length: 15 residues. Germline assignment: CDR1 MNHEY and CDR2 SMNVEV (reference sequence). J was trimmed by 1 base and V by 4 bases; bases with no gene match: 1. CDR3 in amino acids: CASSWDRENTGELFF. CDR3 coding DNA: TGTGCCAGCAGTTGGGACAGGGAGAACACCGGGGAGCTGTTTTTT.

The CDR3 reads CASSSPLRNTQYF. The CDR3 DNA sequence: TGTGCCAGCAGCTCCCCGTTAAGAAATACGCAGTATTTT. The chain has TRBV7-2 and TRBJ2-3; no firm D call. The CDR3 runs to 13 residues. CDR1 and CDR2 from the germline V gene are SGHTA and FQGNSA. V dropped 4 bases and J dropped 7 bases, with 12 bases sitting between them.

The chain links TRBV7-6 to TRBJ2-7, with 8 bases that match TRBD1. The length of the CDR3 is 14 residues. Per the germline V gene, CDR1 is SGHVS and CDR2 is FNYEAQ. J gave up 4 bases and V 5 bases, and 7 bases lay outside the gene matches. The CDR3 nucleotides are TGTGCCAGCAGCCCCGGACAGGGATATTACGAGCAGTACTTC. The encoded protein is CASSPGQGYYEQYF.

This clonotype has only one observation. The chain carries TRBV11-2 and TRBJ1-6, with TRBD1 identical over 11 bases. The CDR3 sequence is 16 residues long. Germline CDR1 and CDR2: SGHAT and FQNNGV. The V gene end was trimmed by 5 bases and the J gene end by 13 bases; junction bases not matched to a gene: 13. This CDR3 reads CASSQTPRTGGEPLHF. The CDR3 DNA sequence: TGTGCCAGCAGCCAAACTCCCAGGACAGGGGGCGAGCCCCTCCACTTT.

The chain employs TRBV12-3 or TRBV12-4 and TRBJ1-3; 7 nucleotides agree with TRBD1. This CDR3 region has 14 residues. J was trimmed by 3 bases and V by 6 bases; bases with no gene match: 5. CDR3 DNA sequence: TGTGCCAGCAGGATTGACAGGGTTGGAAACACCATATATTTT. Protein product: CASRIDRVGNTIYF.